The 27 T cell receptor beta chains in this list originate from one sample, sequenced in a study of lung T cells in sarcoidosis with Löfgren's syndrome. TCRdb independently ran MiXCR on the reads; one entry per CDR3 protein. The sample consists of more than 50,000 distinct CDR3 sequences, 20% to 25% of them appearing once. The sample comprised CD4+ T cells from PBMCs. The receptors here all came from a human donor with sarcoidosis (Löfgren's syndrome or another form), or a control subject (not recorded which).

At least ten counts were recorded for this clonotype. The CDR3 DNA reads TGTGCCAGCAGCACTGAAGGGTCTAGCAATCAGCCCCAGCATTTT. It yields the protein CASSTEGSSNQPQHF. The V call is TRBV4-2, the J call TRBJ1-5; D is unclear. CDR1 is LGHNA and CDR2 is YNFKEQ in the germline V gene. V was cut by 5 bases and J by 0 bases, with 11 bases left in between. CDR3 size: 15 residues.

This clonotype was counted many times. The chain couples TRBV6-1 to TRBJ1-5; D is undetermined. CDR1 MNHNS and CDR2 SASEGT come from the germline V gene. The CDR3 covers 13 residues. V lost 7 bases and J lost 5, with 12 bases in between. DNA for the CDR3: TGTGCCAGCACCGATCCCCCTTATCAGCCCCAGCATTTT. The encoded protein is CASTDPPYQPQHF.

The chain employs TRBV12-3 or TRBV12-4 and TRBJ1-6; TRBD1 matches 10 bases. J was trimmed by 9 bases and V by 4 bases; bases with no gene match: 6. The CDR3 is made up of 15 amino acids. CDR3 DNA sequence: TGTGCCAGCAGTTCTCCGCGGGACAGGGGTTCACCCCTCCACTTT. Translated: CASSSPRDRGSPLHF.

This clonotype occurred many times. CDR3 sequence reads: CASSFLPSGVTDTQYF. The CDR3 nucleotides are TGTGCCAGCAGCTTTCTTCCTAGCGGGGTCACAGATACGCAGTATTTT. V usage is TRBV7-8 and J usage is TRBJ2-3, with 9 bases matching TRBD2. The CDR3 spans 16 residues. Germline lookup yields CDR1 SGHVS and CDR2 FQNEAQ. The V segment lost 3 bases and the J segment 2 bases; nucleotides outside the gene matches: 6.

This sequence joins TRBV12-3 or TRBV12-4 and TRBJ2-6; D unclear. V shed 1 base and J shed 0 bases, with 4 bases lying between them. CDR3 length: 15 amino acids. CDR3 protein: CASSLGSSGANVLTF. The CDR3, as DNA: TGTGCCAGCAGTTTAGGGAGCTCTGGGGCCAACGTCCTGACTTTC.

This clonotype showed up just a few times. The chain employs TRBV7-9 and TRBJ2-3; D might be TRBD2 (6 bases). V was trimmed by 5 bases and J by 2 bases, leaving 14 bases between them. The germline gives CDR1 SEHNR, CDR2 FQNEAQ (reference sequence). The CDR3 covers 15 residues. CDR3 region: CASSNPGAITDTQYF. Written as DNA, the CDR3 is TGTGCCAGCAGCAACCCGGGAGCCATCACAGATACGCAGTATTTT.

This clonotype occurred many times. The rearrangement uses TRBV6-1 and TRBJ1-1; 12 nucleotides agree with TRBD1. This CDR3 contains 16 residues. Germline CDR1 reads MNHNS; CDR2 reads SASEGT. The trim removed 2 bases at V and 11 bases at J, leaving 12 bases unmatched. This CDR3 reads CASSENSGTGGARAFF. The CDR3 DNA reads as TGTGCCAGCAGTGAAAATTCCGGGACAGGGGGCGCGAGGGCTTTCTTT.

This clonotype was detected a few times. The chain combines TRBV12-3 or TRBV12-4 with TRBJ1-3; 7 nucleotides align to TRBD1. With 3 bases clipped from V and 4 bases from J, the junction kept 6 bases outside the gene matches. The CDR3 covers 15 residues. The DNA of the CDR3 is TGTGCCAGCAGTTTGAGGGGGCGAGACGGAAACACCATATATTTT. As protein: CASSLRGRDGNTIYF.

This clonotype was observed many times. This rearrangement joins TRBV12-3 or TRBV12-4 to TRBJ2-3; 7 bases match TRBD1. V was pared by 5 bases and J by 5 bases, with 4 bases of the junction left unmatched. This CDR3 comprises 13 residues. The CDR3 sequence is CASSRRGLDTQYF. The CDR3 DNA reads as TGTGCCAGCAGTCGCAGGGGGTTAGATACGCAGTATTTT.

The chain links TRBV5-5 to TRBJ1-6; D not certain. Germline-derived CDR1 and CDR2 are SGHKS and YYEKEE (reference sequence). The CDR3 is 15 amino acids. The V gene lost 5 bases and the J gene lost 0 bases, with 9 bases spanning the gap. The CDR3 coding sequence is TGTGCCAGCAGTACATCGGACTCCTATAATTCACCCCTCCACTTT. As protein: CASSTSDSYNSPLHF.

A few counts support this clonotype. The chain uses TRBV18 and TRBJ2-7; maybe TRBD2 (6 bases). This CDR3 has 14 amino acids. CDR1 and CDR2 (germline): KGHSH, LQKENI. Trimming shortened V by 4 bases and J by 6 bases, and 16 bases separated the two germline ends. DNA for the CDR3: TGTGCCAGCTCACTTCAAACGGGAGTGGTCGAGCAGTACGTC. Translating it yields CASSLQTGVVEQYV.

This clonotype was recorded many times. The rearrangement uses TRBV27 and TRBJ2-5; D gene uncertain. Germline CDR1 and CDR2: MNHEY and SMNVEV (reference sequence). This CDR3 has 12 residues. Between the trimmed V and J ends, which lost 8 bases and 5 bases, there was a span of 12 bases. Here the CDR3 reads CASRNRGETQYF. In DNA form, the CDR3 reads TGTGCCAGCCGTAACCGTGGGGAGACCCAGTACTTC.

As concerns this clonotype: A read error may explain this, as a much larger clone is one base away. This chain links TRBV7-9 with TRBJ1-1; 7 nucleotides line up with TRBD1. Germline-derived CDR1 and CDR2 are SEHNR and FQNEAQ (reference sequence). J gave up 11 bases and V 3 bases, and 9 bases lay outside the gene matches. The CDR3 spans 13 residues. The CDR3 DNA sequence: TGTGCCAGCAGCTTCCCCAGACAGGGTAAGGCTTTCTTT. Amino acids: CASSFPRQGKAFF.

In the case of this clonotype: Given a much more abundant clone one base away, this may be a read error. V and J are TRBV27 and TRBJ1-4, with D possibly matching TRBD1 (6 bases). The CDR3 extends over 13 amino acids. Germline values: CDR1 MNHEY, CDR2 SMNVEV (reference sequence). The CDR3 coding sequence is TGTGCCAGCAGTTTGACAGGATATGAAAGACTGTTTTTT. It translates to CASSLTGYERLFF.

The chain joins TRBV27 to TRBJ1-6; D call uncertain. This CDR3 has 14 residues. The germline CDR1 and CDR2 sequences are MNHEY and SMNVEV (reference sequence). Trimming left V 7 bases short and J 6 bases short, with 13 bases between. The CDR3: CASTEARSNSPLHF. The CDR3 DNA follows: TGTGCCAGCACCGAGGCACGGAGTAATTCACCCCTCCACTTT.

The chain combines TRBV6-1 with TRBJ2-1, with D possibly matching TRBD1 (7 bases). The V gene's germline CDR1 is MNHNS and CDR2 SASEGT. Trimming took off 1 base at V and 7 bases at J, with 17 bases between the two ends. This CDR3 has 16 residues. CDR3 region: CASSEGRVAGGNEQFF. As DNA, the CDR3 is TGTGCCAGCAGTGAAGGGAGGGTAGCAGGGGGGAATGAGCAGTTCTTC.

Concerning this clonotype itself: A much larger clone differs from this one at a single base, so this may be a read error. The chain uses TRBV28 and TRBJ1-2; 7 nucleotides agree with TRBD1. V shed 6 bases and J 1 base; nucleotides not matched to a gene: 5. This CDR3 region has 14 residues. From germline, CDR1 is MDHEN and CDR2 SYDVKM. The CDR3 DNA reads TGTGCCAGCAGACGGCAGGGGGTTAACTATGGCTACACCTTC. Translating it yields CASRRQGVNYGYTF.

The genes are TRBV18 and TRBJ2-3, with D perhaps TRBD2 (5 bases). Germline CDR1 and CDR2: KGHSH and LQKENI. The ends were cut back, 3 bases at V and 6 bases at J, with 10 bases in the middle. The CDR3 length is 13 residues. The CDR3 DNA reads TGTGCCAGCTCACCCGGACTTATGGATACGCAGTATTTT. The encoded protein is CASSPGLMDTQYF.

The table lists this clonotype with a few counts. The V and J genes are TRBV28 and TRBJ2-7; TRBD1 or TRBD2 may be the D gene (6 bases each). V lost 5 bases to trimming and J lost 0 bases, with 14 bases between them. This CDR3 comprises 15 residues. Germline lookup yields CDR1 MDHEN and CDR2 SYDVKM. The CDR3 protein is CASSQGGRSSYEQYF. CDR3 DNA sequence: TGTGCCAGCAGTCAAGGGGGGCGGTCCTCCTACGAGCAGTACTTC.

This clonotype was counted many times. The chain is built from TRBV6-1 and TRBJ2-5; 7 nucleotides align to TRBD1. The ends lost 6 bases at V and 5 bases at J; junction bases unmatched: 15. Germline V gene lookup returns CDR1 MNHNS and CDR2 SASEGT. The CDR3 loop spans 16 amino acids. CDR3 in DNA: TGTGCCAGCAGCCCGGGACAGTTGAGTCGTGCGGAGACCCAGTACTTC. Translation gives CASSPGQLSRAETQYF.

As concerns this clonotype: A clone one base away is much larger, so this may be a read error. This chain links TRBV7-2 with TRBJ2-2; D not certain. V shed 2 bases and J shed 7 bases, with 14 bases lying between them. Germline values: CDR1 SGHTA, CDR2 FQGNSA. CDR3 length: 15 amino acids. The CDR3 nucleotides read TGTGCCAGCAGCTTAAAGTCTTTGGTCAGCGGGGAGCTGTTTTTT. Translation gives CASSLKSLVSGELFF.

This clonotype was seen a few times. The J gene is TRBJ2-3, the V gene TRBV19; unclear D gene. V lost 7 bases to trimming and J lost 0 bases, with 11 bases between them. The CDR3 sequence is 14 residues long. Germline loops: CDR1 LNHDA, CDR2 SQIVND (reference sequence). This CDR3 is CASTGRKSTDTQYF. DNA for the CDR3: TGTGCCAGTACTGGACGGAAAAGCACAGATACGCAGTATTTT. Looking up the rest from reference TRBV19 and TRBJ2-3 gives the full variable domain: DGGITQSPKYLFRKEGQNVTLSCEQNLNHDAMYWYRQDPGQGLRLIYYSQIVNDFQKGDIAEGYSVSREKKESFPLTVTSAQKNPTAFYLCASTGRKSTDTQYFGPGTRLTVL.

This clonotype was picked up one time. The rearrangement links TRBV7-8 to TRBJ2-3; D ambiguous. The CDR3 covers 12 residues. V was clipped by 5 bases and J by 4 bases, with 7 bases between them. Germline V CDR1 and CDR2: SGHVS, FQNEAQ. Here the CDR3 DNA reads TGTGCCAGCAGCCCGAACCCAGATACGCAGTATTTT. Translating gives CASSPNPDTQYF.

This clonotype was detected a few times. The CDR3 reads CASSRGGGTDTQYF. CDR3 DNA sequence: TGTGCCAGCTCACGAGGGGGGGGCACAGATACGCAGTATTTT. J is TRBJ2-3 and V is TRBV18, with D maybe TRBD2 (7 bases). This CDR3 is 14 amino acids long. Germline V CDR1 and CDR2: KGHSH, LQKENI. The V end was cut by 4 bases, the J end by 1 base, with 9 bases between.

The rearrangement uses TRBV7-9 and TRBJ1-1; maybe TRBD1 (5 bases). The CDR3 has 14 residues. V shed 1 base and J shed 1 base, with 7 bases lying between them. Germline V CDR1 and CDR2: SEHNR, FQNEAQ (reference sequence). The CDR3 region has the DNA TGTGCCAGCAGCTTAGGGACATCGAACACTGAAGCTTTCTTT. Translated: CASSLGTSNTEAFF.

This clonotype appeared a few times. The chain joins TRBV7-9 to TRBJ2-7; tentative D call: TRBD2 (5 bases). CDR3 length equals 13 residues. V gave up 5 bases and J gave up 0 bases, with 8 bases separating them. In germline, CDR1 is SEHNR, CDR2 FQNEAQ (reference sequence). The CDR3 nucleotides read TGTGCCAGCAGCCCCCGGGGCTCCTACGAGCAGTACGTC. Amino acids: CASSPRGSYEQYV.

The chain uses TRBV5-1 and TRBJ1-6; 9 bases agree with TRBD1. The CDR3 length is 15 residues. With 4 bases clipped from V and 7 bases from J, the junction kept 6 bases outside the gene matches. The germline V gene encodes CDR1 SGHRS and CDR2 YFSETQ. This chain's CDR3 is CASSRGTGNNSPLHF. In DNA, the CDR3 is TGCGCCAGCAGCCGGGGGACAGGGAACAATTCACCCCTCCACTTT.